Below, one T cell receptor beta chain is given with its context. Per the original methods: How many nucleated cells were present was estimated from reference gene primer amplification. The data were produced by immunoSEQ multiplex PCR, yet TCRdb's version contains in-frame clones alone and is incomplete. D and trimming come from the DNA, and the V and J calls and clone size come from that table. This table holds around 230,000 clones, about 86% found once. The data were taken from a study of blood T cell repertoires in COVID-19. Study in general: Researchers got acute and convalescent COVID-19 samples from the United States, Italy and Spain. PBMCs, B-cell-depleted T cells, or T cells provided the cDNA or gDNA that made up the material.

The sequencing input was peripheral blood. The source of this sequence is a woman between 50 and 59 years old with acute or convalescent COVID-19.

The CDR3 sequence is CATSSYYFQYF. The CDR3 nucleotides are TGTGCCACCAGCAGTTACTATTTCCAGTACTTC. The chain has TRBV15 and TRBJ2-5; D is ambiguous. This CDR3 is 11 amino acids long. The V gene's germline CDR1 is LNHNV and CDR2 YYDKDF (reference sequence). Trimming stripped 3 bases from V and 10 bases from J, with 9 bases between.